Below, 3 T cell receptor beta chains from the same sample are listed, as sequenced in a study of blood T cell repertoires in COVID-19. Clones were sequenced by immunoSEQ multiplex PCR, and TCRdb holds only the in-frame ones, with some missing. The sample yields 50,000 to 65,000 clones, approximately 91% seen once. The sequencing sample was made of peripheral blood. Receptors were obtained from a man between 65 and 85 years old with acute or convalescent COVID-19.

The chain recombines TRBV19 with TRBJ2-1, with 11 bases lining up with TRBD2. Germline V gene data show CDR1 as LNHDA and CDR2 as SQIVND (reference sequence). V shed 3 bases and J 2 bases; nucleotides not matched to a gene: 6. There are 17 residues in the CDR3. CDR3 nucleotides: TGTGCCAGTAGTATTGGGGCTAGCGGGGGGCCCTACAATGAGCAGTTCTTC. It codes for CASSIGASGGPYNEQFF.

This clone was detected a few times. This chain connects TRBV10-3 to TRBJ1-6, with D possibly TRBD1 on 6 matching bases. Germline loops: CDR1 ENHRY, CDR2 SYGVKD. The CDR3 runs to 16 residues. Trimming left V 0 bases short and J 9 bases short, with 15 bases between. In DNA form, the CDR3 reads TGTGCCATCAGTGAGTCTTCAGGGGCGCAGGGTTCACCCCTCCACTTT. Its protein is CAISESSGAQGSPLHF.

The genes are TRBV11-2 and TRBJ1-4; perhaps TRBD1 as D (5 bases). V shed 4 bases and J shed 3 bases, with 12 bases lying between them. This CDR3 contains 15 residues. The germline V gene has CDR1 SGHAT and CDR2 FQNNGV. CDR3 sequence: CASSSSGSANEKLFF. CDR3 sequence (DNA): TGTGCCAGCAGCTCCTCAGGGTCAGCTAATGAAAAACTGTTTTTT.